The present T cell receptor beta chain was sequenced within a study of monozygotic twins with inflammatory bowel disease. Points from the study as a whole: Repertoire similarity did not differ between concordant and discordant twins, perhaps due to limited power.

TCRdb reprocessed the 5' RACE reads, with one entry per CDR3 protein and no DNA. The sample shows about 160,000 distinct CDR3 sequences, and 2.8% sits with its ten largest clones. A note on this clonotype: Its antigen remains unidentified.

The TCR was taken from a human donor with ulcerative colitis or Crohn's disease, or a healthy co-twin of an affected twin (not recorded which). The sequenced sample consisted of blood.

CDR3 protein: CSARAGDSLNQPQHF. This sequence joins TRBV20-1 and TRBJ1-5; as DNA is missing, the TRBD1 call by TCRdb cannot be tested. CDR3 length equals 15 residues. Germline lookup yields CDR1 DFQATT and CDR2 SNEGSKA (reference sequence).